Presented here are 10 T cell receptor beta chains from one specimen sequenced in a study of cytomegalovirus exposure and HLA in healthy donors. The PCR used 60 Vbeta and 13 Jbeta primers. This table comes from immunoSEQ multiplex PCR, and its TCRdb copy is limited to in-frame clones, with some not included. The table shows about 130,000 clones, with about three quarters occurring only once. The sample was PBMCs. Source of these receptors: a human donor in good health.

This clone has more than one count but fewer than ten. The rearrangement uses TRBV6-5 and TRBJ2-7; D remains ambiguous. The CDR3 is made up of 15 amino acids. The germline CDR1 and CDR2 sequences are MNHEY and SVGAGI. Trimming cost V 0 bases and J 4 bases, with 13 bases left between them. The CDR3 protein is CASSYSIAVSYEQYF. The CDR3 region has the DNA TGTGCCAGCAGTTACTCGATCGCCGTTAGTTACGAGCAGTACTTC.

This clone was observed a few times. J is TRBJ2-3 and V is TRBV5-1; D not resolved. The V end was cut by 0 bases, the J end by 2 bases, with 10 bases between. Germline assignment: CDR1 SGHRS and CDR2 YFSETQ. This CDR3 is built from 15 residues. The DNA of the CDR3 is TGCGCCAGCAGCTTGGGACGGAGCCCCACAGATACGCAGTATTTT. This gives the protein CASSLGRSPTDTQYF. The full variable domain, completed using reference TRBV5-1 and TRBJ2-3, is KAGVTQTPRYLIKTRGQQVTLSCSPISGHRSVSWYQQTPGQGLQFLFEYFSETQRNKGNFPGRFSGRQFSNSRSEMNVSTLELGDSALYLCASSLGRSPTDTQYFGPGTRLTVL.

The chain recombines TRBV27 with TRBJ1-6; the match to TRBD1 covers 9 bases. V trimming: 8 bases; J trimming: 7 bases; junction bases outside the gene matches: 3. This CDR3 comprises 13 residues. Germline V gene lookup returns CDR1 MNHEY and CDR2 SMNVEV (reference sequence). The CDR3 nucleotides are TGTGCCAGCGGGACAGGGTGGAATTCACCCCTCCACTTT. As protein: CASGTGWNSPLHF.

The V gene is TRBV27, the J gene TRBJ1-6; no clear D. Germline V gene lookup returns CDR1 MNHEY and CDR2 SMNVEV (reference sequence). CDR3 length: 12 residues. V was shortened by 2 bases and J by 7 bases, with 3 bases between the two germline ends. The CDR3 loop is CASSLANSPLHF. CDR3 nucleotide sequence: TGTGCCAGCAGTTTAGCGAATTCACCCCTCCACTTT.

V gene TRBV11-2 combines with J gene TRBJ2-5, with 8 bases fitting TRBD2. The CDR3 spans 16 residues. In germline, CDR1 is SGHAT, CDR2 FQNNGV. The V and J ends lost 8 bases and 5 bases, in that order; junction bases with no gene match: 16. CDR3: CASVGRGSGEWETQYF. In DNA, the CDR3 is TGTGCCAGCGTGGGTCGGGGTAGCGGGGAATGGGAGACCCAGTACTTC.

Written as DNA, the CDR3 is TGCAGCGTTGAAGCCGGTAGCGGGGGACCTTCCTATATCCACGAGCAGTACTTC. As protein: CSVEAGSGGPSYIHEQYF. The chain recombines TRBV29-1 with TRBJ2-7, with 9 bases aligning to TRBD2. This CDR3 comprises 18 residues. V lost 1 base to trimming and J lost 5 bases; unmatched junction nucleotides: 18. Germline V lookup: CDR1 SQVTM, CDR2 ANQGSEA.

This clone has just one count. This chain uses TRBV5-1 with TRBJ1-6, with D tentatively TRBD1 (6 bases). This CDR3 spans 15 amino acids. CDR1 is SGHRS and CDR2 is YFSETQ in the germline V gene. V dropped 0 bases and J dropped 6 bases, with 10 bases sitting between them. The CDR3 sequence: CASSLEGTFNSPLHF. Here the CDR3 DNA reads TGCGCCAGCAGCTTGGAAGGGACATTTAATTCACCCCTCCACTTT.

The genes are TRBV2 and TRBJ1-2; 11 positions match TRBD1. After removal of 6 bases from V and 5 bases from J, the junction contained 8 bases not matched to a gene. The CDR3 runs to 15 residues. Germline V gene sequence: CDR1 SNHLY, CDR2 FYNNEI. CDR3 bases: TGTGCCAGCAGGGAGAGGACAGGGGGCATTTATGGCTACACCTTC. Translated: CASRERTGGIYGYTF.

CDR3 bases: TGCGCCAGCAGCTTGTCGGGGAGCTCCTACAATGAGCAGTTCTTC. Translating it yields CASSLSGSSYNEQFF. The rearrangement joins TRBV5-1 to TRBJ2-1; perhaps TRBD2 as D (5 bases). V lost 1 base and J lost 0, with 8 bases in between. The germline V gene has CDR1 SGHRS and CDR2 YFSETQ. The CDR3 spans 15 residues.

J is TRBJ1-2 and V is TRBV15; 8 nucleotides line up with TRBD1. The CDR3 is 13 amino acids. Looked up from germline, CDR1 is LNHNV and CDR2 is YYDKDF (reference sequence). Losses at the gene ends were 4 bases for V and 3 bases for J; bases not matched to a gene: 1. The DNA for the CDR3 is TGTGCCACCAGCACGGACAGGGACTATGGCTACACCTTC. This sequence encodes CATSTDRDYGYTF.